These 3 T cell receptor beta chains originate from one sample sequenced in a study of cytomegalovirus exposure and HLA in healthy donors. TCRdb keeps only in-frame clones here, not all; method: immunoSEQ multiplex PCR. The sample yields approximately 270,000 clones, more than 75% seen once. Material for sequencing was PBMCs. These receptors were collected from a man between 18 and 35 years old in good health and CMV-seropositive.

This rearrangement joins TRBV9 to TRBJ1-2, with no clear D. V lost 0 bases to trimming and J lost 0 bases, with 9 bases between them. The germline V gene encodes CDR1 SGDLS and CDR2 YYNGEE. The CDR3 sequence is 15 residues long. This chain's CDR3 is CASSVATTANYGYTF. CDR3 DNA sequence: TGTGCCAGCAGCGTAGCAACGACTGCTAACTATGGCTACACCTTC.

The CDR3 region is CASSQEYGQFNLEYEQYF. In DNA, the CDR3 is TGCGCCAGCAGCCAGGAATATGGACAGTTCAATCTAGAGTACGAGCAGTACTTC. This chain uses TRBV4-3 with TRBJ2-7; D possibly corresponds to TRBD1 (6 bases). This CDR3 is 18 amino acids long. Per the germline V gene, CDR1 is LGHNA and CDR2 is YSLEER. Trimming took off 3 bases at V and 4 bases at J, with 25 bases between the two ends.

The V and J genes are TRBV7-2 and TRBJ1-1; weak D call: TRBD1 (5 bases). The CDR3 is 13 residues long. V was cut by 5 bases and J by 1 base, with 8 bases left in between. Per germline, CDR1 SGHTA and CDR2 FQGNSA. The CDR3 sequence: CASSPGQNTEAFF. As DNA, the CDR3 is TGTGCCAGCAGCCCCGGACAGAACACTGAAGCTTTCTTT.